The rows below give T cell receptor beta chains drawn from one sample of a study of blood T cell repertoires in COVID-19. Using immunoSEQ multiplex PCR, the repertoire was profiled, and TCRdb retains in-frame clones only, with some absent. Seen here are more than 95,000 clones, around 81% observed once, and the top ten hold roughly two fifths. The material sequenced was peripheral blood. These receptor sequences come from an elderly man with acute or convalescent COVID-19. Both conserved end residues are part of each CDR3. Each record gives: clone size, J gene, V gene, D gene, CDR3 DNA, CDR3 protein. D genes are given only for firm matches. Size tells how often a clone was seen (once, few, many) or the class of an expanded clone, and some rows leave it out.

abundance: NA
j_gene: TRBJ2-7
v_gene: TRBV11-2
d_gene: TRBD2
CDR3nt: TGTGCCAGCAGCACTCGGGACTACTCCTACGAGCAGTACTTC
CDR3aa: CASSTRDYSYEQYF

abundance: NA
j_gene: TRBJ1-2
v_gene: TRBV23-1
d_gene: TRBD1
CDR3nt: TGCGCCAGCAGTCAATCGGGACAGGGAAATCAAGCTAACTATGGCTACACCTTC
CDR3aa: CASSQSGQGNQANYGYTF

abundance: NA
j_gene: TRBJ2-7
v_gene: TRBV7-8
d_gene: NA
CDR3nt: TGTGCCAGCAGCTTAATCAGTTCCTACGAGCAGTACTTC
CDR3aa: CASSLISSYEQYF

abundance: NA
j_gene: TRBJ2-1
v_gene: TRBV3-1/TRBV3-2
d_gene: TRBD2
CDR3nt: TGTGCCAGCAGCCAAGATAGGTTGGGACTAGCGGATGAGCAGTTCTTC
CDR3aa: CASSQDRLGLADEQFF

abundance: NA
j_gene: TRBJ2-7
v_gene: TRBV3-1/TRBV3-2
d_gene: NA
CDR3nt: TGTGCCAGCAGCCAAGATGGCAGAACCTACGAGCAGTACTTC
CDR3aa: CASSQDGRTYEQYF

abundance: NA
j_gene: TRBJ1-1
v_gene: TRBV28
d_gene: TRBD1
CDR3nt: TGTGCCAGCAGCTTGGGACAGGGGGTAGCGGTAGCTTTCTTT
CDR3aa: CASSLGQGVAVAFF

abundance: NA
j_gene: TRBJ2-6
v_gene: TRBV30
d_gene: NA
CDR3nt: TGTGCCTGGAGTGTCGGTGGGGCCAACGTCCTGACTTTC
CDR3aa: CAWSVGGANVLTF

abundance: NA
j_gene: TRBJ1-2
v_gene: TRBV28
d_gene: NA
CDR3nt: TGTGCCAGCAGTCCCTCCGCCAGCTATGGCTACACCTTC
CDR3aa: CASSPSASYGYTF

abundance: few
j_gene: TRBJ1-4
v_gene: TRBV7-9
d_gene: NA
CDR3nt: TGTGCCAGCAGCCAAGCCTCAGGGTACCGAGGTGAAAAACTGTTTTTT
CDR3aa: CASSQASGYRGEKLFF

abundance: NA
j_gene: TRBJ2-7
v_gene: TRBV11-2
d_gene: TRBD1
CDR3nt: TGTGCCAGCAGCATGACAGGGATCTACGAGCAGTACTTC
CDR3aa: CASSMTGIYEQYF

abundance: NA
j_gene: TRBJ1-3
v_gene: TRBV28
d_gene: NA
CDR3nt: TGTGCCAGCCGCGGGACTTTGAGAAACACCATATATTTT
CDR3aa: CASRGTLRNTIYF